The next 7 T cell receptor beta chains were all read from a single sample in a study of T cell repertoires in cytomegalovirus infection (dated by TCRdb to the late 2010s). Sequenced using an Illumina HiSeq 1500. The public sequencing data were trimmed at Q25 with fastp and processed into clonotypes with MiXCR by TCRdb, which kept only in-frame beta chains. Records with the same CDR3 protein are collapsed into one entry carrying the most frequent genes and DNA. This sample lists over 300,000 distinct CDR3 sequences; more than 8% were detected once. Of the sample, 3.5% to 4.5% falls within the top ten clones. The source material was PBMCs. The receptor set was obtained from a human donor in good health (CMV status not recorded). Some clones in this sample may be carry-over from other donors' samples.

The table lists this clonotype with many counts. CDR3 amino acids: CASSPADRDHEQFF. CDR3 nucleotide sequence: TGTGCCAGCAGCCCCGCGGACAGGGACCATGAGCAGTTCTTC. This sequence joins TRBV7-2 and TRBJ2-1; 8 nucleotides line up with TRBD1. The CDR3 is made up of 14 amino acids. Germline V CDR1 and CDR2: SGHTA, FQGNSA. The trim removed 5 bases at V and 8 bases at J, leaving 8 bases unmatched.

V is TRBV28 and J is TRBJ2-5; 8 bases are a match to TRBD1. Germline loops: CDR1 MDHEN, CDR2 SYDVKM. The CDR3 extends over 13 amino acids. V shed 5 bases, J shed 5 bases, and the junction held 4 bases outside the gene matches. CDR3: CASSPTGAETQYF. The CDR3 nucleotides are TGTGCCAGCAGTCCGACAGGGGCGGAGACCCAGTACTTC.

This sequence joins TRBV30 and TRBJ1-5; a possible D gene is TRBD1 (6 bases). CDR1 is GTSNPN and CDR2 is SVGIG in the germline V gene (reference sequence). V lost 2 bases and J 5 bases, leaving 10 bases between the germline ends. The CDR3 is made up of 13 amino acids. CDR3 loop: CAWSRTEYQPQHF. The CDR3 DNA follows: TGTGCCTGGAGTCGGACAGAATATCAGCCCCAGCATTTT.

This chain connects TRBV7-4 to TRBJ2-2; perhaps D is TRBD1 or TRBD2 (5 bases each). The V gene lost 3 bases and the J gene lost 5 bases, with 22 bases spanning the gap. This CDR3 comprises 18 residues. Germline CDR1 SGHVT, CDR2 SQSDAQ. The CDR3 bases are TGTGCCAGCAGCTTGTCTCCTCTCGAGGGGTGCAGGACCGGGGAGCTGTTTTTT. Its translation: CASSLSPLEGCRTGELFF.

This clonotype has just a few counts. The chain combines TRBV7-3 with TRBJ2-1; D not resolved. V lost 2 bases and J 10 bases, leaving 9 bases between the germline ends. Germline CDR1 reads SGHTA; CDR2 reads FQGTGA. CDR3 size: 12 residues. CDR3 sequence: CASSLGPKEQFF. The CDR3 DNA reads TGTGCCAGCAGCTTAGGCCCCAAGGAGCAGTTCTTC.

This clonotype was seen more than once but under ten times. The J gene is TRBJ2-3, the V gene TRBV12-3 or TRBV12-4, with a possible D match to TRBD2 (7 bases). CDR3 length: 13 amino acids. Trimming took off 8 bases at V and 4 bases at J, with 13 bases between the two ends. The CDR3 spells CASRGDNADTQYF. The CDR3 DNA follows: TGTGCCAGCCGGGGGGACAACGCAGATACGCAGTATTTT.

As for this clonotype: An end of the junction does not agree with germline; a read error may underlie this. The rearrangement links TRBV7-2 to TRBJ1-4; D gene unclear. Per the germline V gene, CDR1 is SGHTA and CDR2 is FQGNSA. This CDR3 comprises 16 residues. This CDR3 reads CASSLFSGATNDKLFF. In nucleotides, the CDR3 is TGTGCCAGCAGCTTATTTAGCGGAGCAACTAATGACAAACTGTTTTTT.